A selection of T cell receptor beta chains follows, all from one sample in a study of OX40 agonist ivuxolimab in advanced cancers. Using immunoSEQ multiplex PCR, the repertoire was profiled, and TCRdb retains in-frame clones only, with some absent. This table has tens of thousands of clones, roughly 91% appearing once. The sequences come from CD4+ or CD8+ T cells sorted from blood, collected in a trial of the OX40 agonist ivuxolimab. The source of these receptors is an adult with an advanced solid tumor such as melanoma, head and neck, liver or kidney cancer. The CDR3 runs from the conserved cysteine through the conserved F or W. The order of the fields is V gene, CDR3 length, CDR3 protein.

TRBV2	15	CASSEKTALVYEQYF
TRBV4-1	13	CASSQTTLTEAFF
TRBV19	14	CASSIARTDYGYTF
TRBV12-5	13	CASGLPGANEQFF
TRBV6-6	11	CASSQRDTQYF
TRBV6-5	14	CASRGGQGSYEQYF
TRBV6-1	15	CASSEALAGSGELFF
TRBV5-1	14	CASSLEVSTDTQYF
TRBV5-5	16	CASSPWRAGGGNTIYF
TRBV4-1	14	CASSQEKVNYGYTF
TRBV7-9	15	CASSSGAWRTGELFF
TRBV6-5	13	CASALGVAYEQYF
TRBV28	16	CASSLWGQGLNTEAFF
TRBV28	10	CASWDTEAFF
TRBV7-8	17	CASSLGVLRGTGNTIYF
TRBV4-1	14	CASSQERGGGEAFF
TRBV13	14	CASSLEVPSDEQYF
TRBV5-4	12	CACAAGVHEQFF
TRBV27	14	CASIELAPPYEQYF
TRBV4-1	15	CASSQVQGVGYEQYF
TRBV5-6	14	CASSLMAGDYEQYF
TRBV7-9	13	CASSLKPSSEAFF
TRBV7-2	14	CASSLAGEREKLFF
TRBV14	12	CASSQVVYEQYF
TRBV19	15	CASSIGPSSYNEQFF
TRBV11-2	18	CASSLVPVGLQGTDTQYF
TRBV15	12	CATSRQGDTQYF
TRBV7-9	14	CASSPQGGHQPQHF
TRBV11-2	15	CASSSRPRVNTEAFF
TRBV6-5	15	CASSYYRGTPYGYTF
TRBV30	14	CAWMEGANNSPLHF
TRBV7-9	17	CASSSTGGRNGNQPQHF
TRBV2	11	CASSVTGELFF
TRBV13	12	CASSLKRLDYTF
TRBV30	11	CAWTQGYEQYF
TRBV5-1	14	CASSPPGQAYEQYF
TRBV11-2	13	CASTQTSGYEQYF
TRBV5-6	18	CASSVGTSGRPLQETQYF
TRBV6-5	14	CASSYRLTAYEQYF
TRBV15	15	CATSRAGKDSDEQYF
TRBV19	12	CASSERGGELFF
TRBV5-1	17	CASSLEGQGANTGELFF
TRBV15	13	CATSSGRSTEAFF
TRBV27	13	CASSLSPNYEQYF
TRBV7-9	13	CASSFDTNNEQFF
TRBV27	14	CASSNPRVPGELFF
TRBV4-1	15	CASSQGVGDMETQYF
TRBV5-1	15	CASSSRDRGSYEQYF
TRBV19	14	CASSPISGGYGYTF
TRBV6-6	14	CASSYAYPGTEAFF
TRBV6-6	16	CASSYSIQTSYNEQFF
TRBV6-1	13	CASCPRESTEAFF
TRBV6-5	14	CASRYSLMDTEAFF
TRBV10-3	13	CAISGGQGNTIYF